The 2 T cell receptor beta chains in this list originate from one sample, sequenced in a study of identifying expanded T cells in peripheral blood. TCRdb keeps only in-frame clones here, not all; method: immunoSEQ multiplex PCR. Here the sample spans approximately 110,000 clones, around 89% being singletons. What was sequenced was blood. All receptors come from a person aged 18 to 70 in good health.

This sequence joins TRBV10-3 and TRBJ2-3; D remains unclear. The CDR3 loop spans 15 amino acids. Trimming removed 9 bases from V and 0 bases from J, with 16 bases in between. CDR1 ENHRY and CDR2 SYGVKD come from the germline V gene. The CDR3 sequence is CAIKSRVTSTDTQYF. The CDR3 region has the DNA TGTGCCATAAAGTCACGGGTGACTAGCACAGATACGCAGTATTTT.

CDR3: CASSFLNDGSGYTF. The CDR3 DNA reads as TGTGCCAGCAGCTTCCTTAATGACGGCTCTGGCTACACCTTC. This rearrangement joins TRBV7-2 to TRBJ1-2; the D is unclear. There are 14 residues in the CDR3. Germline CDR1 SGHTA, CDR2 FQGNSA. Trimming took 3 bases from V and 7 from J, leaving 15 bases between them.